These T cell receptor beta chains were read from a single sample in a study of T-cell reconstitution after alpha-beta-depleted transplantation in children. Using its own MiXCR run on the PCR reads, TCRdb lists one record per CDR3 protein. The sample consists of 490,000 or so distinct CDR3 sequences, about an eighth of them appearing once. This specimen consisted of PBMCs from the stem cell graft donor, obtained from the stem cell graft. The receptor source for this set is a human donor who donated a stem cell graft to a child with combined immunodeficiency. Each CDR3 is given with its conserved first and last residue. D genes are given only for firm matches. Some rows have no size entry. The others give once, few or many, or a class for an expanded clone.

length	size	D	V	J	CDR3	DNA
15	.	TRBD2	TRBV12-3/TRBV12-4	TRBJ2-3	CASSGLADSTDTQYF	TGTGCCAGCAGCGGACTAGCGGACAGCACAGATACGCAGTATTTT
15	.	TRBD1	TRBV4-3	TRBJ2-1	CASSPLPGTDNEQFF	TGCGCCAGCAGCCCCCTCCCCGGGACAGACAATGAGCAGTTCTTC
14	.	.	TRBV28	TRBJ1-2	CASSPPVRIYGYTF	TGTGCCAGCAGTCCCCCAGTCCGTATCTATGGCTACACCTTC
14	.	TRBD1	TRBV30	TRBJ2-3	CAWSRGQGTDTQYF	TGTGCCTGGAGTCGGGGACAGGGAACAGATACGCAGTATTTT
13	.	.	TRBV20-1	TRBJ1-3	CSARDRGGNTIYF	TGCAGTGCTAGAGATCGGGGTGGAAACACCATATATTTT
14	many	.	TRBV12-3/TRBV12-4	TRBJ2-5	CASSRTENQETQYF	TGTGCCAGCAGCCGGACGGAAAACCAAGAGACCCAGTACTTC
15	few	TRBD2	TRBV7-3	TRBJ2-1	CASSSLTSGHNEQFF	TGTGCCAGCAGCTCCCTGACTAGCGGCCACAATGAGCAGTTCTTC
18	few	.	TRBV4-3	TRBJ2-3	CASSQDREAVPSTDTQYF	TGCGCCAGCAGCCAAGATCGGGAAGCGGTGCCTAGCACAGATACGCAGTATTTT
14	.	TRBD2	TRBV29-1	TRBJ2-2	CSVEARLATGELFF	TGCAGCGTTGAAGCCCGACTAGCGACCGGGGAGCTGTTTTTT
13	.	.	TRBV27	TRBJ2-1	CASSSPPRGWEFF	TGTGCCAGCAGTTCCCCCCCACGGGGATGGGAGTTCTTC
14	many	TRBD2	TRBV12-3/TRBV12-4	TRBJ2-1	CASSVTSARNEQFF	TGTGCCAGCAGCGTCACTAGCGCCCGCAATGAGCAGTTCTTC
14	many	.	TRBV15	TRBJ1-5	CATSRDGGLGPQHF	TGTGCCACCAGCAGAGATGGTGGCCTAGGGCCCCAGCATTTT
12	.	TRBD2	TRBV29-1	TRBJ2-5	CSVSSGQETQYF	TGCAGCGTCTCTAGCGGCCAAGAGACCCAGTACTTC
13	few	.	TRBV28	TRBJ2-7	CASGAPQGYEQYF	TGTGCCAGCGGTGCGCCCCAGGGCTACGAGCAGTACTTC
16	few	.	TRBV12-3/TRBV12-4	TRBJ2-2	CASSPGPDSNTGELFF	TGTGCCAGCAGCCCCGGACCTGACTCTAACACCGGGGAGCTGTTTTTT
16	.	TRBD2	TRBV20-1	TRBJ2-3	CSALRLGGGEGDTQYF	TGCAGTGCTCTCCGTCTCGGCGGGGGGGAAGGAGATACGCAGTATTTT
14	few	.	TRBV28	TRBJ2-7	CASRKGGTSYEQYF	TGTGCCAGCAGAAAGGGGGGGACCTCCTACGAGCAGTACTTC
11	many	.	TRBV29-1	TRBJ2-7	CSGTRDYEQYF	TGCAGCGGTACTAGAGACTACGAGCAGTACTTC
17	.	TRBD2	TRBV18	TRBJ2-1	CASSPTTSGQSYNEQFF	TGTGCCAGCTCACCAACGACTAGCGGACAGTCCTACAATGAGCAGTTCTTC
21	many	TRBD2	TRBV9	TRBJ2-5	CASSVGTLTSGHLTYQETQYF	TGTGCCAGCAGCGTAGGAACTTTGACTAGCGGCCACCTGACGTACCAAGAGACCCAGTACTTC
15	many	.	TRBV5-1	TRBJ1-4	CASAAVTSTNEKLFF	TGCGCCAGCGCAGCTGTTACCTCAACTAATGAAAAACTGTTTTTT
13	.	.	TRBV29-1	TRBJ1-5	CSVVTGRDQPQHF	TGCAGCGTAGTTACAGGGCGAGATCAGCCCCAGCATTTT
11	many	.	TRBV12-3/TRBV12-4	TRBJ1-1	CASSLATEAFF	TGTGCCAGCAGTTTGGCCACTGAAGCTTTCTTT
15	few	.	TRBV15	TRBJ2-1	CATSRDLGLNNEQFF	TGTGCCACCAGCAGAGATCTAGGTCTAAACAATGAGCAGTTCTTC
14	few	TRBD1	TRBV5-5	TRBJ2-7	CATVGHRGKYEQYF	TGTGCCACCGTAGGACACAGGGGTAAATACGAGCAGTACTTC
17	few	TRBD1	TRBV30	TRBJ1-6	CAWTPGTGGFINSPLHF	TGTGCCTGGACCCCGGGGACAGGGGGCTTTATTAATTCACCCCTCCACTTT